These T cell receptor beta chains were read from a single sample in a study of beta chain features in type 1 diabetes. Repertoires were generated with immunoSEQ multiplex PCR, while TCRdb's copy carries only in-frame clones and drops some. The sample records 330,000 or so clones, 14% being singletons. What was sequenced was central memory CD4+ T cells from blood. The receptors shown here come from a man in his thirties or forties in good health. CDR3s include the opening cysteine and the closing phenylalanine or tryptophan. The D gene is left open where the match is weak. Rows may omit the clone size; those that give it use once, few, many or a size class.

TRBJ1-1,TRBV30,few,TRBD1,CAGQGLFPNTEAFF,TGTGCCGGACAGGGGCTATTCCCGAACACTGAAGCTTTCTTT
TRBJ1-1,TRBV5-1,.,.,CASSLSGSPGKEAFF,TGCGCCAGCAGCCTGTCAGGTTCCCCAGGGAAGGAAGCTTTCTTT
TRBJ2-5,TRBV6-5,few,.,CASSYGSGQETQYF,TGTGCCAGCAGTTATGGGTCCGGCCAAGAGACCCAGTACTTC
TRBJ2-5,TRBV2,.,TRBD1,CASSGAPSGQGAPQETQYF,TGTGCCAGCAGTGGGGCCCCAAGTGGACAGGGGGCCCCCCAAGAGACCCAGTACTTC
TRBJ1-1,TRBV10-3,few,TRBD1,CAITRGSQGGGGTEAFF,TGTGCCATCACCAGGGGGTCACAGGGAGGCGGGGGCACTGAAGCTTTCTTT
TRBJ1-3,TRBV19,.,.,CASSTPTGSGNTIYF,TGTGCCAGTAGTACCCCGACCGGCTCTGGAAACACCATATATTTT
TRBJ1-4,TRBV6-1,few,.,CASGGRVDEKLFF,TGTGCCAGCGGGGGCAGGGTCGATGAAAAACTGTTTTTT
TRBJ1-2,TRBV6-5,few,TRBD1,CASRRGPGDGYTF,TGTGCCAGCAGAAGGGGGCCCGGGGACGGCTACACCTTC
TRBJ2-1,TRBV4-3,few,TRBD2,CASSRTSDEQFF,TGCGCCAGCAGCAGGACTAGCGATGAGCAGTTCTTC
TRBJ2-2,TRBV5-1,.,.,CASSLSSVTGELFF,TGCGCCAGCAGCTTGAGTTCGGTCACCGGGGAGCTGTTTTTT
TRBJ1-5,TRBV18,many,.,CASSPGGWNQPQHF,TGTGCCAGCTCACCAGGGGGCTGGAATCAGCCCCAGCATTTT
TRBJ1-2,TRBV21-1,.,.,CASSKFVKAAGYTF,TGTGCCAGCAGCAAATTTGTAAAAGCAGCGGGCTACACCTTC
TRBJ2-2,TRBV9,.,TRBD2,CASSATAGVTGELFF,TGTGCCAGCAGCGCAACAGCGGGGGTTACCGGGGAGCTGTTTTTT
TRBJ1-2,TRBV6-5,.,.,CASSPGIGYTF,TGTGCCAGCAGTCCCGGTATAGGCTACACCTTC
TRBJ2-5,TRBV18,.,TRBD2,CASSPRGRSGGKGETQYF,TGTGCCAGCTCACCACGAGGACGCAGCGGGGGAAAGGGGGAGACCCAGTACTTC
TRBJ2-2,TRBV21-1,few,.,CASSKLQGATGELFF,TGTGCCAGCAGCAAACTCCAGGGGGCAACCGGGGAGCTGTTTTTT
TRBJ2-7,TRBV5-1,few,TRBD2,CASSQTSGAYYEQYF,TGCGCCAGCAGCCAGACTAGCGGGGCTTACTACGAGCAGTACTTC
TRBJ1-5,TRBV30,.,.,CAWSGGRGNPLYSNQPQHF,TGTGCCTGGAGTGGAGGTAGGGGAAACCCATTATATAGCAATCAGCCCCAGCATTTT
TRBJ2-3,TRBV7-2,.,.,CASTRWGSTDTQYF,TGTGCCAGCACCCGGTGGGGGAGCACAGATACGCAGTATTTT
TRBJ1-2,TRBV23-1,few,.,CASSRTGLSYGYTF,TGCGCCAGCAGTCGTACAGGGCTGAGCTATGGCTACACCTTC
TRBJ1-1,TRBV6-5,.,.,CASSYEAWGAEAFF,TGTGCCAGCAGTTACGAAGCTTGGGGGGCAGAAGCTTTCTTT
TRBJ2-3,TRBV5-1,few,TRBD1,CASTTTGGGTQYF,TGCGCCAGCACTACCACAGGGGGCGGTACGCAGTATTTT
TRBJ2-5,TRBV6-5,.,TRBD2,CASSPRGAGDQTQYF,TGTGCCAGCAGTCCGCGAGGGGCGGGGGACCAGACCCAGTACTTC
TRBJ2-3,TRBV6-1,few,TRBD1,CASSRDRGSTDTQYF,TGTGCCAGCAGCCGAGACAGGGGAAGCACAGATACGCAGTATTTT
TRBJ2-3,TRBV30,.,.,CAWSTSPDTQYF,TGTGCCTGGAGTACTAGCCCAGATACGCAGTATTTT
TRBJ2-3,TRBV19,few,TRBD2,CASRPLGEAGVTTDTQYF,TGTGCCAGTAGGCCCCTCGGTGAAGCGGGGGTGACCACAGATACGCAGTATTTT
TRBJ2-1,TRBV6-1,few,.,CASSESGQVSYNEQFF,TGTGCCAGCAGTGAAAGTGGGCAGGTTTCTTACAATGAGCAGTTCTTC
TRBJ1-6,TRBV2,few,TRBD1,CASSEVGTGMSRFPF,TGTGCCAGCAGTGAAGTGGGGACAGGGATGTCCCGCTTCCCCTTT
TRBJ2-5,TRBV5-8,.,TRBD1,CASSLDRVGYETQYF,TGTGCCAGCAGCCTGGACAGGGTGGGGTATGAGACCCAGTACTTC
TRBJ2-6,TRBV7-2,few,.,CASSPGPSSGANVLTF,TGTGCCAGCAGCCCTGGGCCCAGCTCTGGGGCCAACGTCCTGACTTTC
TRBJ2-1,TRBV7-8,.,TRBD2,CASSPRLAGGRRGEQFF,TGTGCCAGCAGCCCCCGACTAGCGGGGGGCCGTCGTGGTGAGCAGTTCTTC
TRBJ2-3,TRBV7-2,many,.,CASSLGSSTDTQYF,TGTGCCAGCAGCTTAGGGTCTAGCACAGATACGCAGTATTTT
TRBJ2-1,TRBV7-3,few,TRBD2,CASSLQPTSEVNEQFF,TGTGCCAGCAGCCTACAACCGACTAGCGAGGTAAATGAGCAGTTCTTC
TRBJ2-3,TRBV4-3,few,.,CASSQDVQFTDTQYF,TGCGCCAGCAGCCAAGACGTCCAGTTCACAGATACGCAGTATTTT
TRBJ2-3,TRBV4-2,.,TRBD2,CASSQQTSGASTDTQYF,TGTGCCAGCAGCCAACAGACTAGCGGGGCTAGCACAGATACGCAGTATTTT
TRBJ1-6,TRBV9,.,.,CASSVVGDSPLHF,TGTGCCAGCAGCGTAGTGGGGGACTCACCCCTCCACTTT
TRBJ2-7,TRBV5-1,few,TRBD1,CASSSQTTGSEQYF,TGCGCCAGCAGCTCGCAAACGACAGGGAGCGAGCAGTACTTC
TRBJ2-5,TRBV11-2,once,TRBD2,CASSHRLAGGLETQYF,TGTGCCAGCAGCCACCGACTAGCGGGGGGGCTTGAGACCCAGTACTTC
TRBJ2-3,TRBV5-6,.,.,CASSPDPRGTDTQYF,TGTGCCAGCAGCCCCGATCCCAGGGGCACAGATACGCAGTATTTT
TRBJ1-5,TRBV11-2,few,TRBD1,CASSHGQGNQPQHF,TGTGCCAGCAGCCATGGACAGGGCAATCAGCCCCAGCATTTT
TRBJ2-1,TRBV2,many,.,CASSVDRASGRLGQFF,TGTGCCAGCAGTGTTGACCGGGCCAGCGGAAGACTTGGACAGTTCTTC
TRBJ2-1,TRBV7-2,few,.,CASSQHGRGSYNEQFF,TGTGCCAGCAGCCAACACGGCCGAGGCTCCTACAATGAGCAGTTCTTC
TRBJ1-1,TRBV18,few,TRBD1,CASSSKTGVAEAFF,TGTGCCAGCTCATCTAAGACAGGGGTTGCTGAAGCTTTCTTT
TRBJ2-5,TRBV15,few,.,CATSRQLSPGETQYF,TGTGCCACCAGCAGGCAACTGTCCCCCGGGGAGACCCAGTACTTC
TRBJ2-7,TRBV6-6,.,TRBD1,CASTSGTGAYEQYF,TGTGCCAGCACCTCCGGGACAGGAGCCTACGAGCAGTACTTC
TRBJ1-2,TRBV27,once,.,CASSFAGMSYGYTF,TGTGCCAGCAGTTTTGCAGGCATGTCCTATGGCTACACCTTC
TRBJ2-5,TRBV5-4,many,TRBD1,CASSLDRGETQYF,TGTGCCAGCAGCCTCGACAGGGGTGAGACCCAGTACTTC
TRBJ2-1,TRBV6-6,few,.,CASSPNYNEQFF,TGTGCCAGCAGTCCAAATTACAATGAGCAGTTCTTC
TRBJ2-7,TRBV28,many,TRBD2,CASSSAGLAGGLEQYF,TGTGCCAGCAGTTCGGCGGGACTAGCGGGGGGGCTAGAGCAGTACTTC
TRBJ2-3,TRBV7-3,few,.,CASSQAPTSSDTQYF,TGCGCCAGCAGCCAAGCCCCGACTAGTTCAGATACGCAGTATTTT
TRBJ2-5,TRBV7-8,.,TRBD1,CASSYKTGGFAGSQETQYF,TGTGCCAGCAGCTACAAGACAGGGGGATTCGCTGGGAGTCAAGAGACCCAGTACTTC
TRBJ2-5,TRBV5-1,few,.,CASSLVAEETQYF,TGCGCCAGCAGCTTGGTTGCAGAAGAGACCCAGTACTTC
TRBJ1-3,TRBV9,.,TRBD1,CASSGDRVYGNTIYF,TGTGCCAGCAGCGGAGACAGGGTGTACGGAAACACCATATATTTT
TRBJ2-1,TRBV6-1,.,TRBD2,CASSEGLAEHNEQFF,TGTGCCAGCAGTGAGGGACTAGCGGAACACAATGAGCAGTTCTTC